The 28 T cell receptor beta chains listed next were all sequenced from one sample in a study of blood T cell repertoires in COVID-19. The data were produced by immunoSEQ multiplex PCR, yet TCRdb's version contains in-frame clones alone and is incomplete. Among 200,000 or so clones listed, about 80% were seen once. The sample taken for sequencing was PBMCs or T cells enriched from blood (not recorded which). The source is a woman aged 40-49 years with acute COVID-19.

The chain combines TRBV19 with TRBJ2-3; the match to TRBD1 covers 7 bases. The V segment lost 10 bases and the J segment 0 bases; nucleotides outside the gene matches: 7. This CDR3 has 14 residues. Germline values: CDR1 LNHDA, CDR2 SQIVND (reference sequence). The CDR3 nucleotides are TGTGCCACACAACAGGGGATAAGCACAGATACGCAGTATTTT. Its protein product is CATQQGISTDTQYF.

The chain couples TRBV4-3 to TRBJ2-4; D remains ambiguous. Germline V lookup: CDR1 LGHNA, CDR2 YSLEER. The V gene lost 0 bases and the J gene lost 5 bases, with 5 bases spanning the gap. The CDR3 length is 13 residues. The CDR3, as DNA: TGCGCCAGCAGCCAAGATACGGAAAACATTCAGTACTTC. Translation: CASSQDTENIQYF.

The chain joins TRBV24-1 to TRBJ2-3; TRBD2 aligns across 10 bases. V trimming: 1 base; J trimming: 6 bases; junction bases outside the gene matches: 6. The CDR3 covers 16 residues. CDR1 is KGHDR, CDR2 SFDVKD, per germline. The CDR3: CATSDFASGGKDTQYF. The CDR3 coding sequence is TGTGCCACCAGTGATTTCGCTAGCGGGGGCAAGGATACGCAGTATTTT.

The chain uses TRBV27 and TRBJ1-5, with 8 bases that match TRBD1. The CDR3 loop spans 16 amino acids. V was pared by 5 bases and J by 2 bases, with 8 bases of the junction left unmatched. Germline assignment: CDR1 MNHEY and CDR2 SMNVEV (reference sequence). CDR3 DNA: TGTGCCAGCAGTGCCCGACAGGGGTTGGGCAATCAGCCCCAGCATTTT. Its translation is CASSARQGLGNQPQHF.

This sequence joins TRBV3-1 (or the pseudogene TRBV3-2) and TRBJ1-2, with D tentatively TRBD1 (6 bases). The germline V gene encodes CDR1 LGHDT and CDR2 YNNKEL (reference sequence). The CDR3 consists of 17 residues. V gave up 3 bases and J gave up 7 bases, with 24 bases separating them. The CDR3 DNA is TGTGCCAGCAGCCAGGGGGGGCGGGCTAGGTACGCTCCTGGCTACACCTTC. It translates to CASSQGGRARYAPGYTF.

The chain combines TRBV5-1 with TRBJ2-7; TRBD1 matches at 9 bases. Germline V gene sequence: CDR1 SGHRS, CDR2 YFSETQ. Losses at the gene ends were 2 bases for V and 9 bases for J; bases not matched to a gene: 6. The CDR3 consists of 13 residues. In DNA form, the CDR3 reads TGCGCCAGCAGCTTTGACAGGGGGAATTGGCAGTACTTC. Its translation: CASSFDRGNWQYF.

The V and J genes are TRBV18 and TRBJ1-1; D is possibly TRBD1 (5 bases). CDR1 and CDR2 from the germline V gene are KGHSH and LQKENI. The CDR3 has 15 amino acids. Trimming removed 4 bases from V and 1 base from J, with 13 bases in between. This CDR3 reads CASSLMTDRNTEAFF. The CDR3 DNA sequence: TGTGCCAGCTCACTTATGACAGACAGGAACACTGAAGCTTTCTTT.

V is TRBV7-2 and J is TRBJ2-1; tentative D call: TRBD1 (6 bases). Trimming shortened V by 2 bases and J by 5 bases, and 19 bases separated the two germline ends. The CDR3 contains 17 residues. The germline gives CDR1 SGHTA, CDR2 FQGNSA. The DNA of the CDR3 is TGTGCCAGCAGCTTATTTTCCGGACAGTATGCCGACAATGAGCAGTTCTTC. Amino acid sequence: CASSLFSGQYADNEQFF.

The CDR3 sequence is CASSQRTSYEQYF. The CDR3 bases are TGCGCCAGCAGCCAAAGGACTAGCTACGAGCAGTACTTC. This chain joins TRBV5-1 and TRBJ2-7; 7 bases fit TRBD2. The CDR3 contains 13 residues. J was trimmed by 3 bases and V by 4 bases; bases with no gene match: 4. Per germline, CDR1 SGHRS and CDR2 YFSETQ.

This clone was observed a single time. J is TRBJ2-4 and V is TRBV27, with TRBD1 identical over 7 bases. In germline, CDR1 is MNHEY, CDR2 SMNVEV (reference sequence). The CDR3 spans 12 residues. V trimming: 9 bases; J trimming: 7 bases; junction bases outside the gene matches: 6. CDR3 sequence reads: CARGQHSNIQYF. CDR3 nucleotides: TGTGCCAGGGGACAGCATAGTAACATTCAGTACTTC.

The rearrangement uses TRBV3-1 (or the pseudogene TRBV3-2) and TRBJ1-6; 7 positions match TRBD1. Per the germline V gene, CDR1 is LGHDT and CDR2 is YNNKEL (reference sequence). The CDR3 sequence is 16 residues long. The trim removed 3 bases at V and 7 bases at J, leaving 9 bases unmatched. CDR3 sequence: CASSQGQFKKNSPLHF. CDR3 in DNA: TGTGCCAGCAGCCAGGGACAGTTCAAGAAAAATTCACCCCTCCACTTT.

The count of this clone is one. The V call is TRBV14, the J call TRBJ1-4; TRBD1 aligns across 9 bases. The CDR3 runs to 17 residues. Germline V CDR1 and CDR2: SGHDN, FVKESK. V lost 7 bases and J lost 5; bases outside the gene matches: 14. The CDR3 DNA reads TGTGCCAGCATCCTCCGGGACAGGGTGGCCGAGAATGAAAAACTGTTTTTT. Translating it yields CASILRDRVAENEKLFF.

CDR3 in amino acids: CASSARDYRYEQYF. The CDR3 DNA follows: TGTGCCAGTAGTGCCCGGGACTACCGCTACGAGCAGTACTTC. This chain joins TRBV19 and TRBJ2-7; 7 bases agree with TRBD2. Germline V lookup: CDR1 LNHDA, CDR2 SQIVND (reference sequence). The length of the CDR3 is 14 residues. V dropped 5 bases and J dropped 3; count of bases not matched to a gene: 7.

This clone was seen only a few times. The chain joins TRBV19 to TRBJ1-3; 7 bases line up with TRBD1. V dropped 4 bases and J dropped 3; count of bases not matched to a gene: 3. Germline CDR1 is LNHDA and CDR2 is SQIVND (reference sequence). The CDR3 loop spans 14 amino acids. The CDR3 loop reads CASSTQGDGNTIYF. Written as DNA, the CDR3 is TGTGCCAGTAGTACCCAGGGGGATGGAAACACCATATATTTT.

V gene TRBV30 combines with J gene TRBJ1-6; 7 bases agree with TRBD1. The CDR3 has 14 residues. The junction had 7 bases not matched to a gene; V was cut back by 2 bases and J by 9 bases. Germline CDR1 GTSNPN, CDR2 SVGIG (reference sequence). The CDR3 reads CAWSPDRVRSPLHF. CDR3 bases: TGTGCCTGGAGTCCCGACAGGGTGCGTTCACCCCTCCACTTT.

This clone was seen a few times. The chain employs TRBV4-2 and TRBJ2-3; 8 bases match TRBD1. Germline lookup yields CDR1 LGHNA and CDR2 YNFKEQ. CDR3 length: 18 residues. The V and J ends lost 0 bases and 2 bases, in that order; junction bases with no gene match: 10. CDR3 nucleotide sequence: TGTGCCAGCAGCCAAGAGCCCGCAAGACAGGGGATCACAGATACGCAGTATTTT. Encoded protein: CASSQEPARQGITDTQYF.

This chain uses TRBV12-3 or TRBV12-4 with TRBJ1-2, with TRBD1 matching over 8 bases. The CDR3 length is 13 residues. J lost 9 bases, V lost 8 bases, and 11 bases had no gene match. CDR3 protein: CASERTRGHSYTF. CDR3 sequence (DNA): TGTGCCAGCGAGAGGACCAGGGGGCATAGCTACACCTTC.

The chain recombines TRBV3-1 (or the pseudogene TRBV3-2) with TRBJ1-1, with D possibly being TRBD1 (5 bases). The CDR3 is 14 residues long. Germline V gene sequence: CDR1 LGHDT, CDR2 YNNKEL (reference sequence). Trimming stripped 1 base from V and 4 bases from J, with 10 bases between. CDR3 coding DNA: TGTGCCAGCAGCCAAGTAGGGCAGGGCACTGAAGCTTTCTTT. Translating gives CASSQVGQGTEAFF.

This clone was seen only once. This chain joins TRBV19 and TRBJ1-1; 8 bases map to TRBD1. V dropped 6 bases and J dropped 0; count of bases not matched to a gene: 9. In germline, CDR1 is LNHDA, CDR2 SQIVND (reference sequence). This CDR3 is built from 16 residues. CDR3 protein: CASRALGQGLNTEAFF. CDR3 coding DNA: TGTGCCAGTAGGGCCCTCGGACAGGGATTGAACACTGAAGCTTTCTTT.

The V call is TRBV5-1, the J call TRBJ2-5, with 7 bases fitting TRBD2. Looked up from germline, CDR1 is SGHRS and CDR2 is YFSETQ. This CDR3 has 15 residues. The ends lost 4 bases at V and 5 bases at J; junction bases unmatched: 11. The CDR3 DNA reads as TGCGCCAGCAGCACCACTCAGACTAGCCATGAGACCCAGTACTTC. It specifies CASSTTQTSHETQYF.

V is TRBV28 and J is TRBJ1-3; no firm D call. Germline assignment: CDR1 MDHEN and CDR2 SYDVKM. This CDR3 region has 15 residues. The ends were cut back, 4 bases at V and 4 bases at J, with 14 bases in the middle. CDR3 coding DNA: TGTGCCAGCAGTTCCAGCACAGCCAACGGAAACACCATATATTTT. It specifies CASSSSTANGNTIYF.

The CDR3 protein is CASSMSASGGSSYNEQFF. CDR3 nucleotides: TGTGCCAGTAGTATGAGCGCTAGCGGGGGTAGCTCCTACAATGAGCAGTTCTTC. The chain joins TRBV19 to TRBJ2-1, with 10 nucleotides matching TRBD2. Germline V gives CDR1 LNHDA, CDR2 SQIVND (reference sequence). The V gene end was trimmed by 3 bases and the J gene end by 0 bases; junction bases not matched to a gene: 8. This CDR3 is built from 18 residues. The full variable domain, completed using reference TRBV19 and TRBJ2-1, is DGGITQSPKYLFRKEGQNVTLSCEQNLNHDAMYWYRQDPGQGLRLIYYSQIVNDFQKGDIAEGYSVSREKKESFPLTVTSAQKNPTAFYLCASSMSASGGSSYNEQFFGPGTRLTVL.

CDR3 amino acids: CASSLAGTYNEQFF. In nucleotides, the CDR3 is TGCGCCAGCAGCTTGGCGGGGACCTACAATGAGCAGTTCTTC. The rearrangement links TRBV5-1 to TRBJ2-1; possible D gene TRBD2, 5 bases. Trimming left V 0 bases short and J 2 bases short, with 6 bases between. In germline, CDR1 is SGHRS, CDR2 YFSETQ. The CDR3 totals 14 residues.

V and J are TRBV9 and TRBJ2-1, with 10 bases aligning to TRBD2. Germline CDR1 reads SGDLS; CDR2 reads YYNGEE. The CDR3 has 18 amino acids. V lost 1 base, J lost 0 bases, and 7 bases stayed unmatched. The DNA of the CDR3 is TGTGCCAGCAGCGTATCTAGCGGGGGATCAAGCTCCTACAATGAGCAGTTCTTC. Protein product: CASSVSSGGSSSYNEQFF.

The rearrangement joins TRBV4-2 to TRBJ2-7; possible D gene TRBD2, 6 bases. The CDR3 covers 14 residues. CDR1 is LGHNA, CDR2 YNFKEQ, per germline. Trimming left V 2 bases short and J 3 bases short, with 11 bases between. As DNA, the CDR3 is TGTGCCAGCAGCCAATACTCGGGGGTCTACGAGCAGTACTTC. This translates into CASSQYSGVYEQYF.

The rearrangement joins TRBV24-1 to TRBJ1-5, with 9 bases fitting TRBD1. Germline-derived CDR1 and CDR2 are KGHDR and SFDVKD. This CDR3 is built from 15 residues. With 4 bases clipped from V and 7 bases from J, the junction kept 7 bases outside the gene matches. CDR3 DNA: TGTGCCACCAGTGACTCAGGGACAGGGAGGCAGCCCCAGCATTTT. Residues: CATSDSGTGRQPQHF.

This clone was observed once. This chain connects TRBV6-5 to TRBJ2-2; 7 nucleotides line up with TRBD1. The CDR3 has 15 residues. The germline V gene has CDR1 MNHEY and CDR2 SVGAGI. The V gene end was trimmed by 5 bases and the J gene end by 3 bases; junction bases not matched to a gene: 6. CDR3 sequence reads: CASSRRQGDTGELFF. CDR3 bases: TGTGCCAGCAGTAGACGACAGGGAGACACCGGGGAGCTGTTTTTT.

This clone was found many times. The chain links TRBV5-8 to TRBJ1-4; a possible D gene is TRBD1 (6 bases). CDR1 is SGHTS and CDR2 is YDEGEE in the germline V gene. The CDR3 length is 15 residues. V dropped 1 base and J dropped 3 bases, with 10 bases sitting between them. CDR3 nucleotide sequence: TGTGCCAGCAGCTTGAGCAGGGGCGCTAATGAAAAACTGTTTTTT. This gives the protein CASSLSRGANEKLFF.